This TCR beta chain was sequenced for a study of regulatory T cells in long-lasting Graves disease. CDR1 SEHNR and CDR2 FQNEAQ come from the germline V gene (reference sequence). V shed 3 bases and J shed 4 bases, with 12 bases lying between them. This CDR3 region has 14 residues. This clonotype has at least ten counts. Time point: newly diagnosed GD, antithyroid drugs for less than 3 months. RNA extracted from PBMCs served as the sequencing template. Construction of the TCR beta libraries employed iRepertoire HTBI primers in conjunction with Arm-PCR of CDR3 regions. Each CDR3 protein is one row after TCRdb ran MiXCR on the multiplex PCR reads. The sample includes about 530,000 distinct CDR3 sequences, 15% to 20% seen only once; the top ten take roughly 25%. The same sample was also studied in work on T cells in Graves' hyperthyroidism and ophthalmopathy.

V and J are TRBV7-9 and TRBJ1-1, with D maybe TRBD1 (6 bases). This sequence was found in a woman aged 35-65 years with Graves disease. The starting material was peripheral blood mononuclear cells (PBMCs), obtained at new diagnosis, from a patient treated with antithyroid drugs. The CDR3 sequence: CASSFSGAVTEAFF. The CDR3 DNA reads TGTGCCAGCAGCTTTTCAGGGGCGGTCACTGAAGCTTTCTTT. Variable domain in full (rest from reference TRBV7-9 and TRBJ1-1): DTGVSQNPRHKITKRGQNVTFRCDPISEHNRLYWYRQTLGQGPEFLTYFQNEAQLEKSRLLSDRFSAERPKGSFSTLEIQRTEQGDSAMYLCASSFSGAVTEAFFGQGTRLTVV.